These 25 T cell receptor beta chains were sequenced from one sample in a study of identical twins. MiXCR was run by TCRdb on the 5' RACE reads, yielding one entry per CDR3 protein. The sample holds approximately 590,000 distinct CDR3 sequences, around 9.6% seen once. This same sample was also part of a study on yellow fever vaccine responses in identical twins.

Input material: PBMCs. All receptors come from a woman aged 18-35 years in good health.

In its sample, this clonotype was seen a few times. The chain carries TRBV6-6 and TRBJ1-2; D is unclear. Per germline, CDR1 MNHNY and CDR2 SVGAGI (reference sequence). With 8 bases removed from V and 7 bases from J, the gap between germline ends came to 14 bases. CDR3 length equals 12 residues. CDR3 DNA sequence: TGTGCCAGCTTTTTCGGGGAGAGTGGCTACACCTTC. Protein: CASFFGESGYTF.

This clonotype came up a few times. The chain joins TRBV4-3 to TRBJ2-2, with D perhaps matching TRBD2 (5 bases). V lost 0 bases, J lost 4 bases, and 18 bases lay in between. The germline V gene encodes CDR1 LGHNA and CDR2 YSLEER. The length of the CDR3 is 18 residues. The CDR3 spells CASSQEPFGGWGTGELFF. The CDR3 DNA sequence: TGCGCCAGCAGCCAAGAGCCTTTCGGCGGGTGGGGCACCGGGGAGCTGTTTTTT.

This clonotype was observed a few times. The rearrangement joins TRBV11-2 to TRBJ2-2; D uncertain. The CDR3 runs to 14 residues. The germline CDR1 and CDR2 sequences are SGHAT and FQNNGV. The germline V and J ends were trimmed by 7 bases and 7 bases, with 16 bases remaining between them. CDR3 region: CASNNPGNHGELFF. In nucleotides, the CDR3 is TGTGCCAGCAATAATCCAGGAAACCACGGGGAGCTGTTTTTT.

This clonotype was detected a few times. The rearrangement links TRBV20-1 to TRBJ2-5; TRBD1 matches at 8 bases. Germline V gene data show CDR1 as DFQATT and CDR2 as SNEGSKA (reference sequence). This CDR3 spans 15 amino acids. V was pared by 2 bases and J by 2 bases, with 7 bases of the junction left unmatched. Here the CDR3 DNA reads TGCAGTGCTAGATCGGGACAGGACATACAAGAGACCCAGTACTTC. Amino acids: CSARSGQDIQETQYF.

This clonotype was picked up a small number of times. The chain uses TRBV15 and TRBJ1-5; the match to TRBD1 covers 7 bases. Germline-derived CDR1 and CDR2 are LNHNV and YYDKDF (reference sequence). V shed 4 bases, J shed 6 bases, and the junction held 6 bases outside the gene matches. CDR3 length: 14 residues. The CDR3 DNA follows: TGTGCCACCAGCACAGGACAGGATGGTCAGCCCCAGCATTTT. Translated: CATSTGQDGQPQHF. The full variable domain, its missing parts supplied by reference TRBV15 and TRBJ1-5, is DAMVIQNPRYQVTQFGKPVTLSCSQTLNHNVMYWYQQKSSQAPKLLFHYYDKDFNNEADTPDNFQSRRPNTSFCFLDIRSPGLGDTAMYLCATSTGQDGQPQHFGDGTRLSIL.

The genes are TRBV18 and TRBJ2-7; weak D call: TRBD1 (7 bases). The V gene lost 5 bases and the J gene lost 3 bases, with 17 bases spanning the gap. The CDR3 length is 15 residues. Germline V gives CDR1 KGHSH, CDR2 LQKENI. The chain's CDR3 is CASSTEQGTHYEQYF. The CDR3 bases are TGTGCCAGCTCAACCGAACAGGGGACTCACTACGAGCAGTACTTC.

This clonotype showed up many times. The V gene is TRBV5-1, the J gene TRBJ2-1, with 10 bases lining up with TRBD2. Germline values: CDR1 SGHRS, CDR2 YFSETQ. This CDR3 is 14 amino acids long. V was clipped by 2 bases and J by 5 bases; unmatched bases: 1. In DNA, the CDR3 is TGCGCCAGCAGCTTCGGACTAGCGGACAATGAGCAGTTCTTC. It encodes CASSFGLADNEQFF. The whole variable domain, filled in from reference TRBV5-1 and TRBJ2-1, reads KAGVTQTPRYLIKTRGQQVTLSCSPISGHRSVSWYQQTPGQGLQFLFEYFSETQRNKGNFPGRFSGRQFSNSRSEMNVSTLELGDSALYLCASSFGLADNEQFFGPGTRLTVL.

The genes are TRBV6-6 and TRBJ2-7, with a tentative D call TRBD1 (5 bases). V lost 4 bases and J 11 bases, leaving 18 bases between the germline ends. The CDR3 contains 13 residues. Germline V gene lookup returns CDR1 MNHNY and CDR2 SVGAGI (reference sequence). The CDR3 loop reads CASSFTQGRMEYF. The CDR3 nucleotides are TGTGCCAGCAGTTTTACGCAGGGTAGGATGGAGTACTTC.

As to this clonotype: Germline is not matched at one junction end, which may reflect a read error. The CDR3, as DNA: TGTGCCAGCGGGATCGGGGAGACCCACTACTTC. Translating gives CASGIGETHYF. The chain has TRBV27 and TRBJ2-5, with D possibly matching TRBD2 (5 bases). CDR1 and CDR2 from the germline V gene are MNHEY and SMNVEV (reference sequence). The CDR3 loop spans 11 amino acids.

The rearrangement links TRBV6-5 to TRBJ2-2; D uncertain. Germline CDR1 MNHEY, CDR2 SVGAGI. The CDR3 contains 16 residues. V was trimmed by 2 bases and J by 1 base, leaving 11 bases between them. The CDR3 here is CASSYTTTKNTGELFF. The DNA of the CDR3 is TGTGCCAGCAGTTACACGACAACGAAGAACACCGGGGAGCTGTTTTTT.

The table lists this clonotype with many counts. V is TRBV28 and J is TRBJ2-1, with a tentative D call TRBD2 (6 bases). Between the trimmed V and J ends, which lost 2 bases and 10 bases, there was a span of 9 bases. The CDR3 runs to 12 residues. In germline, CDR1 is MDHEN, CDR2 SYDVKM. The CDR3 protein is CASSLRDLEQFF. The CDR3 nucleotides read TGTGCCAGCAGTTTACGGGACTTGGAGCAGTTCTTC.

The genes are TRBV7-3 and TRBJ2-1, with 10 nucleotides matching TRBD2. V lost 0 bases and J lost 6; bases outside the gene matches: 23. The CDR3 runs to 22 residues. CDR1 is SGHTA and CDR2 is FQGTGA in the germline V gene. CDR3 amino acids: CASSLTVGTRRGAGGPGNEQFF. The CDR3 DNA is TGTGCCAGCAGCTTAACAGTCGGGACCCGTCGGGGAGCGGGGGGGCCGGGCAATGAGCAGTTCTTC.

In its sample, this clonotype was seen many times. The chain uses TRBV5-1 and TRBJ2-7; 16 bases agree with TRBD2. CDR1 and CDR2 (germline): SGHRS, YFSETQ. CDR3 length: 16 residues. The junction had 2 bases not matched to a gene; V was cut back by 4 bases and J by 1 base. Here the CDR3 DNA reads TGCGCCAGCAGCCCGGGACTAGCGGGAGGGTCCTACGAGCAGTACTTC. Its translation is CASSPGLAGGSYEQYF.

In this sample, this clonotype turned up a few times. The rearrangement joins TRBV6-5 to TRBJ2-1, with no clear D. V shed 1 base and J shed 2 bases, with 12 bases lying between them. This CDR3 comprises 16 residues. The germline gives CDR1 MNHEY, CDR2 SVGAGI. CDR3 sequence (DNA): TGTGCCAGCAGTTACTATAGAGGCCCCCCCTACAATGAGCAGTTCTTC. Residues: CASSYYRGPPYNEQFF.

This chain links TRBV7-8 with TRBJ2-7; D is perhaps TRBD1 (5 bases). Trimming pared 5 bases from V and 5 bases from J, leaving 7 bases between. Germline-derived CDR1 and CDR2 are SGHVS and FQNEAQ. The CDR3 contains 11 residues. The CDR3 nucleotides read TGTGCCAGCAGCGCACAGGACGAGCAGTACTTC. It translates to CASSAQDEQYF.

This clonotype was detected many times. This chain links TRBV20-1 with TRBJ2-2; 15 bases are a match to TRBD2. The CDR3 has 19 amino acids. The germline V gene has CDR1 DFQATT and CDR2 SNEGSKA (reference sequence). After removal of 1 base from V and 7 bases from J, the junction contained 13 bases not matched to a gene. The chain's CDR3 is CSARAPGLAGGGIGGELFF. For the CDR3, the DNA is TGCAGTGCTAGAGCACCGGGACTAGCGGGAGGAGGGATTGGCGGGGAGCTGTTTTTT.

This clonotype was seen ten or more times. V is TRBV29-1 and J is TRBJ1-1; TRBD1 might be the D (6 bases). The germline V gene has CDR1 SQVTM and CDR2 ANQGSEA. V shed 5 bases and J shed 7 bases, with 11 bases lying between them. CDR3 length: 11 amino acids. The CDR3 sequence is CSVQGGHEAFF. The DNA of the CDR3 is TGCAGCGTTCAAGGGGGGCATGAAGCTTTCTTT.

This sequence joins TRBV3-1 and TRBJ2-5; tentative D call: TRBD2 (5 bases). Germline values: CDR1 LGHDT, CDR2 YNNKEL (reference sequence). The CDR3 contains 15 residues. Trimming cost V 3 bases and J 4 bases, with 15 bases left between them. The CDR3 DNA sequence: TGTGCCAGCAGCCATGCGTTAGCGCGTGGAGAGACCCAGTACTTC. It yields the protein CASSHALARGETQYF.

The rearrangement links TRBV7-3 to TRBJ2-3; 16 bases agree with TRBD2. The length of the CDR3 is 18 residues. Germline lookup yields CDR1 SGHTA and CDR2 FQGTGA. V dropped 5 bases and J dropped 1; count of bases not matched to a gene: 6. The CDR3 nucleotides read TGTGCCAGCAGCACGGGACTAGCGGGGGGGCCAGGCACAGATACGCAGTATTTT. This translates into CASSTGLAGGPGTDTQYF. Full variable domain (missing parts from reference TRBV7-3 and TRBJ2-3): GAGVSQTPSNKVTEKGKYVELRCDPISGHTALYWYRQSLGQGPEFLIYFQGTGAADDSGLPNDRFFAVRPEGSVSTLKIQRTERGDSAVYLCASSTGLAGGPGTDTQYFGPGTRLTVL.

This clonotype was counted at least ten times. The chain links TRBV9 to TRBJ1-2; D may be TRBD1 (6 bases). Germline CDR1 reads SGDLS; CDR2 reads YYNGEE. The CDR3 covers 15 residues. V lost 4 bases, J lost 4 bases, and 17 bases lay in between. CDR3 nucleotides: TGTGCCAGCAGCTCCACGACAGGCTTGGGCTATGGCTACACCTTC. As protein: CASSSTTGLGYGYTF.

This clonotype was counted a few times. The chain uses TRBV20-1 and TRBJ2-6; D gene ambiguous. Trimming removed 5 bases from V and 0 bases from J, with 5 bases in between. This CDR3 region has 13 residues. Germline V gene data show CDR1 as DFQATT and CDR2 as SNEGSKA (reference sequence). The CDR3 loop is CSARISGANVLTF. The CDR3 bases are TGCAGTGCTCGGATCTCTGGGGCCAACGTCCTGACTTTC.

The chain links TRBV18 to TRBJ2-1; unclear D gene. CDR1 KGHSH and CDR2 LQKENI come from the germline V gene. V was clipped by 2 bases and J by 4 bases, with 9 bases between them. CDR3 length: 14 residues. CDR3 DNA: TGTGCCAGCTCACCAATGGTCCTTTACAATGAGCAGTTCTTC. Translation gives CASSPMVLYNEQFF.

This rearrangement joins TRBV5-1 to TRBJ2-3, with 15 bases matching TRBD2. In germline, CDR1 is SGHRS, CDR2 YFSETQ. This CDR3 contains 17 residues. Trimming cost V 3 bases and J 4 bases; bases outside gene matches: 6. CDR3: CASSSKRTSGRADTQYF. As DNA, the CDR3 is TGCGCCAGCAGCTCCAAGAGGACTAGCGGGAGGGCAGATACGCAGTATTTT.

Many counts were recorded for this clonotype. The V call is TRBV15, the J call TRBJ2-7; TRBD2 agrees at 9 bases. Germline loops: CDR1 LNHNV, CDR2 YYDKDF (reference sequence). CDR3 size: 15 residues. Losses at the gene ends were 1 base for V and 0 bases for J; bases not matched to a gene: 1. The CDR3: CATSRGSGSSYEQYF. CDR3 bases: TGTGCCACCAGCAGAGGTAGCGGGAGCTCCTACGAGCAGTACTTC.

The chain carries TRBV7-9 and TRBJ2-2; 9 bases match TRBD1. Trimming at V came to 5 bases and at J to 5 bases, leaving 9 bases not matched to a gene. The CDR3 runs to 16 residues. The V gene's germline CDR1 is SEHNR and CDR2 FQNEAQ (reference sequence). CDR3 DNA: TGTGCCAGCAGCCCCTGGACAGGGGCGAGGACCGGGGAGCTGTTTTTT. Its protein is CASSPWTGARTGELFF.